This paragraph covers one TCR beta chain sequence. In the source study's methods: The authors estimated nucleated cell counts from reference gene primer amplification. Sequencing was performed with immunoSEQ multiplex PCR; in TCRdb, only in-frame clones are kept and a portion is missing. That table furnishes V, J and clone size, whereas the DNA furnished D and trimming. The sample holds fewer than 110,000 clones; almost 85% are singletons and the top ten take 4% to 5.5%. This record belongs to a study of blood T cell repertoires in COVID-19. The overall study: Spain, Italy and the United States supplied samples that represented acute and convalescent COVID-19. PBMCs, B-cell-depleted T cells, or T cells were the source of the cDNA or gDNA that made up the material.

V shed 1 base, J shed 3 bases, and the junction held 6 bases outside the gene matches. The germline V gene has CDR1 SGHTA and CDR2 FQGNSA. The CDR3 has 16 residues. The clonotype originates from a human donor in a cohort sampled during active COVID-19. V is TRBV7-2 and J is TRBJ2-7, with TRBD2 identical over 10 bases. The sequenced sample consisted of peripheral blood. CDR3 nucleotide sequence: TGTGCCAGCAGCTTAGTCGGGACTAGCGCCCACTACGAGCAGTACTTC. The encoded protein is CASSLVGTSAHYEQYF.